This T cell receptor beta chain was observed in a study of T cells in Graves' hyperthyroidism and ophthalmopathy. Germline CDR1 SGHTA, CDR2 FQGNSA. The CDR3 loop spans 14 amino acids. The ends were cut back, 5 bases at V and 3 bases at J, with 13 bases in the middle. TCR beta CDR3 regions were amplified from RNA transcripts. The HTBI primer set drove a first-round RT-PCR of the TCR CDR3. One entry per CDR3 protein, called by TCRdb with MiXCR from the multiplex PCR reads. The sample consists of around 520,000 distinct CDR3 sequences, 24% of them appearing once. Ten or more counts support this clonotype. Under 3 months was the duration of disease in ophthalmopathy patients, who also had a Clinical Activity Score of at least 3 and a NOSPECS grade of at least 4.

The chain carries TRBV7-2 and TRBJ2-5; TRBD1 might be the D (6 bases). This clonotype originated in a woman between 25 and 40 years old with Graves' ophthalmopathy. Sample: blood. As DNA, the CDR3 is TGTGCCAGCAGCGGTTCCTGGACAGAAGAGACCCAGTACTTC. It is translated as CASSGSWTEETQYF.